These T cell receptor beta chains were read from a single sample in a study of cytomegalovirus exposure and HLA in healthy donors. Clones were read by immunoSEQ multiplex PCR, and TCRdb kept only the in-frame ones, dropping some. The sample includes under 150,000 clones, about four fifths seen only once; the top ten take around 4.3%. Sample: PBMCs. The receptors come from a middle-aged man in good health and CMV-seropositive. The CDR3 runs from the conserved cysteine through the conserved F or W. The D gene is left open where the match is weak. A clone size is listed for some rows: how often the clone was seen (once, few, many), or a class if it is expanded.

d_call j_call v_call clone_size cdr3_aa cdr3_nt
- TRBJ1-1 TRBV7-9 - CSSSFEGRTEAFF TGTTCCAGCAGCTTTGAAGGGAGGACTGAAGCTTTCTTT
TRBD1 TRBJ1-3 TRBV7-2 - CASSSDRGLGGNTIYF TGTGCCAGCAGCTCCGACAGGGGGCTTGGAGGAAACACCATATATTTT
TRBD1 TRBJ2-1 TRBV7-8 - CASSFYSGQGGEQFF TGTGCCAGCAGTTTCTATAGCGGACAGGGGGGGGAGCAGTTCTTC
TRBD2 TRBJ2-7 TRBV6-6 - CASSGGGLAEQYF TGTGCCAGCAGTGGCGGGGGGCTAGCCGAGCAGTACTTC
TRBD2 TRBJ2-1 TRBV2 few CASSERLAGYNEQFF TGTGCCAGCAGTGAACGACTAGCGGGGTACAATGAGCAGTTCTTC
- TRBJ2-2 TRBV6-5 - CAGRPGNTGELFF TGTGCCGGCCGGCCGGGGAACACCGGGGAGCTGTTTTTT
TRBD1 TRBJ1-2 TRBV18 - CASAGQGYGYTF TGTGCCAGTGCCGGACAGGGGTATGGCTACACCTTC
TRBD1 TRBJ1-1 TRBV6-5 - CASSYRRGTEAFF TGTGCCAGCAGTTACCGCAGGGGGACTGAAGCTTTCTTT
- TRBJ1-6 TRBV4-3 few CASSQASDRLGSPLHF TGCGCCAGCAGCCAAGCCTCAGACAGGCTAGGGTCACCCCTCCACTTT
- TRBJ1-6 TRBV6-6 few CASSYLASYNSPLHF TGTGCCAGCAGTTACTTAGCCTCCTATAATTCACCCCTCCACTTT
- TRBJ1-2 TRBV9 - CASSPNYTF TGTGCCAGCAGCCCCAACTACACCTTC
- TRBJ2-1 TRBV7-9 - CSSSLAFQNNEQFF TGTTCCAGCAGCTTAGCCTTCCAGAACAATGAGCAGTTCTTC
TRBD1 TRBJ2-4 TRBV11-2 once CASSPVGTGGVLAKNIQYF TGTGCCAGCAGCCCAGTCGGGACAGGGGGAGTTTTAGCCAAAAACATTCAGTACTTC
- TRBJ1-5 TRBV7-2 - CASSLYAGQPQHF TGTGCCAGCAGCCTCTATGCCGGGCAGCCCCAGCATTTT
- TRBJ1-2 TRBV7-8 - CASSLAPGTGYTF TGTGCCAGCAGCTTAGCCCCCGGTACGGGCTACACCTTC
TRBD1 TRBJ1-1 TRBV28 - CASRPTRQGAEAFF TGTGCCAGCAGGCCAACCAGACAGGGGGCGGAAGCTTTCTTT
- TRBJ2-7 TRBV10-3 - CAISDEGTYEQYF TGTGCCATCAGTGACGAGGGAACCTACGAGCAGTACTTC
TRBD2 TRBJ2-3 TRBV7-9 - CASSSSGRGSTDTQYF TGTGCCAGCAGCTCAAGCGGGAGAGGTAGCACAGATACGCAGTATTTT
- TRBJ1-3 TRBV9 few CASSVAEGEGNTIYF TGTGCCAGCAGCGTAGCCGAGGGGGAAGGGAACACCATATATTTT